These T cell receptor beta chains were read from a single sample in a study of breast tumors, draining lymph nodes, adjacent tissues. TCRdb processed the multiplex PCR reads anew with MiXCR; each CDR3 protein has one entry. Of hundreds of thousands of distinct CDR3 sequences in the sample, 32% were seen once. The material sequenced was axillary lymph node tissue. The origin of the receptors is a female donor with breast cancer. Some clones in this sample may be carry-over from other donors' samples. CDR3s leave out the opening cysteine and the closing phenylalanine or tryptophan. Fields, in order: V gene, J gene, CDR3 protein.

>TRBV7-2|TRBJ1-4
ASRPGTDNEKLS
>TRBV19|TRBJ1-2
ASIAQGTEGYGYT
>TRBV6-2/TRBV6-3|TRBJ2-3
ASSYGSGSPDTQY
>TRBV11-3|TRBJ2-2
ASSLGAGQGPNTGELF
>TRBV7-3|TRBJ2-2
ASREVSCGINSGELF
>TRBV29-1|TRBJ1-2
SVEAADRGAGYT
>TRBV10-1|TRBJ2-7
ASGPGGSYEQY
>TRBV11-2|TRBJ2-7
ASSLWEFEQY
>TRBV29-1|TRBJ2-5
SAQRGAQETQY
>TRBV10-3|TRBJ2-3
AIRPSGREDTQY
>TRBV29-1|TRBJ2-1
SADRGGERAEQF
>TRBV19|TRBJ2-1
ASSIPPQRLSSYNEQF